The rows below give T cell receptor beta chains drawn from one sample of a study of T-cell memory formation after mild COVID-19. MiXCR, applied by TCRdb to the 5' RACE reads, yields one record per CDR3 protein. This sample has almost 350,000 distinct CDR3 sequences, with 20% found just once. The specimen sequenced was PBMCs or a T cell subset sorted from them (not recorded which). The source of these receptors is a man younger than 35 who had mild COVID-19 (a few samples of this study predate the infection). Cell type and time point are not known. The CDR3 runs from the conserved cysteine through the conserved F or W. Only part of the rows carry a size: once, few, many, or a class if the clone is expanded.

V gene	J gene	clone size	CDR3 protein
TRBV20-1	TRBJ2-3	few	CSANRLAGSTDTQYF
TRBV7-3	TRBJ1-2	-	CASSPTGTGDYGYTF
TRBV11-2	TRBJ2-5	-	CASSWGLQETQYF
TRBV7-2	TRBJ2-5	many	CASSGSPRETQYF
TRBV6-1	TRBJ2-5	many	CASSESAGGQETQYF
TRBV4-3	TRBJ1-5	many	CASSQDRDQPQHF
TRBV5-1	TRBJ1-2	few	CASSLGLQGPANYGYTF
TRBV7-2	TRBJ2-3	-	CASSLAHGVDTQYF
TRBV4-2	TRBJ2-2	-	CASSQGPLTGELFF
TRBV20-1	TRBJ2-1	-	CSARLLGTSGGEQFF
TRBV9	TRBJ2-1	few	CASSAGLAGEQFF
TRBV4-3	TRBJ2-1	once	CASSRHRADNEQFF
TRBV6-2/TRBV6-3	TRBJ2-1	-	CASSYSPTRGSYNEQFF
TRBV5-4	TRBJ2-1	-	CASSSTSGGDNEQFF
TRBV9	TRBJ1-2	-	CASSVEGNGYTF
TRBV5-4	TRBJ2-1	-	CASSFGGADNEQFF
TRBV12-3/TRBV12-4	TRBJ2-2	-	CASSSNSPTGELFF
TRBV4-1	TRBJ1-2	once	CASSQGDRGGGGYTF
TRBV4-1	TRBJ2-2	-	CASSRPTSGENTGELFF
TRBV2	TRBJ2-7	medium-sized	CASSERTSSYEQYF
TRBV6-2/TRBV6-3	TRBJ2-1	-	CASSYSRLAGPPGNEQFF
TRBV29-1	TRBJ1-1	-	CSVEGLNTEAFF
TRBV28	TRBJ1-5	-	CASSSYPGGGEPQHF
TRBV20-1	TRBJ1-6	-	CSASDPVRANSPLHF
TRBV4-2	TRBJ1-2	few	CASSQDAAGGGYTF
TRBV20-1	TRBJ1-1	-	CSADGLVNTEAFF
TRBV5-6	TRBJ2-5	few	CASSLYSPRETQYF
TRBV2	TRBJ1-6	-	CASSEGVETSYNSPLHF
TRBV2	TRBJ2-6	few	CAVFGTGLYGANVLTF
TRBV20-1	TRBJ1-5	-	CSARDLGTAISNQHF
TRBV12-3/TRBV12-4	TRBJ2-1	-	CASSLLRTGGAGNEQFF
TRBV6-2/TRBV6-3	TRBJ2-5	-	CASSTNRVDQYF
TRBV7-9	TRBJ1-6	few	CASSLVDRFDSPLHF
TRBV5-1	TRBJ2-5	-	CASSREESEETQYF
TRBV7-2	TRBJ2-5	-	CASTLRGPETQYF
TRBV27	TRBJ2-4	few	CASSGGTGDKGINIQYF
TRBV5-1	TRBJ1-2	-	CASSPGTGAIVRGYTF
TRBV7-2	TRBJ2-3	-	CASSLGADRSTDTQYF
TRBV6-2/TRBV6-3	TRBJ2-1	-	CASSYQGWNEQFF
TRBV24-1	TRBJ2-1	few	CATSDPKLTGSSYNEQFF
TRBV7-6	TRBJ2-1	-	CASSLARTGGTYNEQFF
TRBV2	TRBJ1-2	-	CASSEWGSPGGYTF
TRBV3-1	TRBJ1-2	few	CASRGAVYGYTF
TRBV11-3	TRBJ2-5	-	CASSFGPRETQYF
TRBV29-1	TRBJ2-3	-	CSASGTVTASTDTQYF
TRBV4-3	TRBJ1-2	few	CASSQDRAVTTF
TRBV7-9	TRBJ1-1	few	CASRMEGFEAFF
TRBV27	TRBJ2-7	-	CASSSSPGLAYYEQYF
TRBV20-1	TRBJ1-1	-	CSARDPSGRRTEAFF
TRBV29-1	TRBJ2-1	-	CSVGPGRNEQFF
TRBV12-3/TRBV12-4	TRBJ1-5	many	CASAAGQGAKSGQPQHF
TRBV27	TRBJ1-5	many	CASSPGRLGNQPQHF